This T cell receptor (gamma chain) was profiled in a study of Vδ1+ human thymocytes. Findings of the study overall: Around 20% of thymic delta-chain sequences were Vdelta2, with few Vdelta3, unlike blood Vdelta1+ controls. Unexpected Vdelta2 sequences could cause misinterpretation of bulk repertoire data. In the thymus, TRG and TRD repertoires looked highly polyclonal with Gaussian CDR3 lengths.

Turning to this clone: What it binds is not known. Other DNA sequences within the sample encode an identical CDR3.

RNA was extracted from the cells and then reverse transcribed. Pooled V-gene forward primers with one constant-region reverse primer generated the CDR3 amplicons by multiplex PCR. TCRdb made new clone calls on the multiplex PCR reads using CATT. The data hold about 36,000 gamma-chain clones, with roughly a fifth observed a single time. After alphabeta T cell depletion, CD3+ Vdelta1+ Vdelta2- thymocytes were sorted. Purity of the sorted Vdelta1+ thymocytes ranged from about 96% to 99.6%. V lost 3 bases, J lost 6 bases, and 5 bases stayed unmatched. Germline-derived CDR1 and CDR2 are VENAVY and YDSYNSRV. The length of the CDR3 is 12 residues.

The receptor was isolated from a girl less than two years old who had congenital heart surgery. V usage is TRGV8 and J usage is TRGJ1 or TRGJ2. Sequencing used Vdelta1+ gamma-delta thymocytes from the thymus. Stated subset: FACS-sorted CD3+ TCRalphabeta- TCRVdelta1+ TCRVdelta2- thymocytes. As DNA, the CDR3 is TGTGCCACCTGGGATTCGGGTTATAAGAAACTCTTT. The encoded protein is CATWDSGYKKLF.